These 4 T cell receptor beta chains were all obtained from the same sample, sequenced in a study of T-cell reconstitution after alpha-beta-depleted transplantation in children. Unique molecular identifiers were used to barcode this TCRbeta library. TCRdb reanalysed the PCR reads using MiXCR and keeps one entry per CDR3 protein. The top ten hold 1.1% of the sample, which has some 600,000 distinct CDR3 sequences, approximately 15% seen once. The specimen was PBMCs from the stem cell graft donor, collected from the stem cell graft. The receptors come from a human donor who donated a stem cell graft to a child with acute myeloid leukemia.

The chain carries TRBV3-1 and TRBJ2-7; D ambiguous. Germline V gene lookup returns CDR1 LGHDT and CDR2 YNNKEL (reference sequence). This CDR3 spans 12 amino acids. Trimming pared 0 bases from V and 12 bases from J, leaving 12 bases between. CDR3 DNA: TGTGCCAGCAGCCAAGAGGGCTACGCATGGTACTTC. It specifies CASSQEGYAWYF.

The chain employs TRBV5-1 and TRBJ2-2; D not resolved. Trimming removed 1 base at V and 3 bases at J, with 4 bases between. Germline V lookup: CDR1 SGHRS, CDR2 YFSETQ. The CDR3 is 13 amino acids. CDR3 DNA: TGCGCCAGCAGCTTGCGGCACACCGGGGAGCTGTTTTTT. Translating it yields CASSLRHTGELFF.

Comments on this clonotype: A much larger clonotype is one base distant, so this may be a read error. The chain is built from TRBV20-1 and TRBJ2-6, with TRBD1 matching over 10 bases. Germline-derived CDR1 and CDR2 are DFQATT and SNEGSKA (reference sequence). The CDR3 has 19 amino acids. This CDR3 reads CSASPRDRGLISGANVQTF. In DNA, the CDR3 is TGCAGTGCTAGTCCCCGGGACAGGGGTCTTATCTCTGGGGCCAACGTCCAGACTTTC.

CDR3 protein: CASSPRGTEETQYF. The CDR3, as DNA: TGCGCCAGCAGCCCCCGAGGGACGGAAGAGACCCAGTACTTC. The rearrangement links TRBV5-1 to TRBJ2-5; D is possibly TRBD1 or TRBD2 (5 bases each). Germline-derived CDR1 and CDR2 are SGHRS and YFSETQ. CDR3 size: 14 residues. Trimming cost V 4 bases and J 3 bases, with 13 bases left between them.